Listed here are 32 T cell receptor beta chains from one sample, sequenced in a study of blood T cell repertoires in COVID-19. The repertoire was sequenced with immunoSEQ multiplex PCR; TCRdb's copy has only in-frame clones and lacks some. The sample has 150,000 to 200,000 clones, approximately 85% seen once. Sequencing input: peripheral blood. These receptor sequences come from a man between 60 and 70 years old with acute or convalescent COVID-19.

The sample holds one count of this clone. DNA for the CDR3: TGTGCCAGCAGCTTAGTATTCCAGGACTACGAGCAGTACTTC. Its translation is CASSLVFQDYEQYF. This chain connects TRBV7-8 to TRBJ2-7; D gene unclear. This CDR3 has 14 amino acids. Trimming shortened V by 1 base and J by 3 bases, and 10 bases separated the two germline ends. Germline CDR1 reads SGHVS; CDR2 reads FQNEAQ.

J is TRBJ2-1 and V is TRBV15; TRBD2 aligns across 7 bases. The germline gives CDR1 LNHNV, CDR2 YYDKDF (reference sequence). The CDR3 covers 15 residues. Germline trimming cut 5 bases from V and 0 bases from J; bases unmatched to any gene: 4. CDR3 residues: CATSHRGVSYNEQFF. For the CDR3, the DNA is TGTGCCACCAGCCACCGGGGGGTCTCCTACAATGAGCAGTTCTTC.

The rearrangement uses TRBV28 and TRBJ2-1; 9 positions match TRBD2. The CDR3 contains 15 residues. Trimming took 4 bases from V and 2 from J; bases not matched to a gene: 3. From germline, CDR1 is MDHEN and CDR2 SYDVKM. The CDR3 DNA reads as TGTGCCAGCAGTTCGCTAGCGGGACCCTACAATGAGCAGTTCTTC. As protein: CASSSLAGPYNEQFF.

This sequence joins TRBV5-4 and TRBJ2-2, with 8 bases matching TRBD1. V gave up 4 bases and J gave up 6 bases; unmatched junction bases: 5. Germline V gives CDR1 SGHNT, CDR2 YYREEE (reference sequence). The CDR3 runs to 14 residues. CDR3 in amino acids: CASSDRGQAGELFF. The DNA of the CDR3 is TGTGCCAGCAGCGATAGGGGACAGGCCGGGGAGCTGTTTTTT.

The genes are TRBV27 and TRBJ1-4; D is unresolved. The germline gives CDR1 MNHEY, CDR2 SMNVEV (reference sequence). The V gene lost 6 bases and the J gene lost 8 bases, with 13 bases spanning the gap. The CDR3 is 13 residues long. The CDR3 loop is CASSPIFREKLFF. The CDR3 region has the DNA TGTGCCAGCAGCCCTATCTTTCGGGAAAAACTGTTTTTT.

The V and J genes are TRBV5-5 and TRBJ2-6, with 9 bases that match TRBD1. Germline V gives CDR1 SGHKS, CDR2 YYEKEE (reference sequence). V shed 0 bases, J shed 0 bases, and the junction held 7 bases outside the gene matches. The CDR3 totals 19 residues. The CDR3 here is CASSLAGTGISSGANVLTF. DNA of the CDR3: TGTGCCAGCAGCTTGGCGGGGACAGGGATATCCTCTGGGGCCAACGTCCTGACTTTC.

The CDR3 nucleotides read TGTGCCTGGAGCGCAAGGGGATCCAGCAATCAGCCCCAGCATTTT. Amino acids: CAWSARGSSNQPQHF. This chain connects TRBV30 to TRBJ1-5; D may be TRBD1 (5 bases). Germline values: CDR1 GTSNPN, CDR2 SVGIG (reference sequence). Deletions cut 3 bases from V and 1 base from J, with 13 bases between. The CDR3 length is 15 residues.

The V call is TRBV7-2, the J call TRBJ2-3; maybe TRBD1 (6 bases). V was shortened by 4 bases and J by 0 bases, with 14 bases between the two germline ends. Germline lookup yields CDR1 SGHTA and CDR2 FQGNSA. The CDR3 covers 16 residues. The CDR3 spells CASSSPRTESTDTQYF. CDR3 nucleotide sequence: TGTGCCAGCAGCTCCCCCAGGACAGAGAGCACAGATACGCAGTATTTT.

V is TRBV2 and J is TRBJ2-7; 9 nucleotides match TRBD1. With 6 bases clipped from V and 7 bases from J, the junction kept 10 bases outside the gene matches. Germline V CDR1 and CDR2: SNHLY, FYNNEI. The length of the CDR3 is 14 residues. The CDR3 is CASRPGQGGREQYF. The DNA of the CDR3 is TGTGCCAGCAGACCGGGACAGGGCGGTCGGGAGCAGTACTTC.

Only one count was recorded for this clone. In the same sample, other DNA sequences code for this CDR3. This chain links TRBV18 with TRBJ2-7; 15 bases match TRBD2. V gave up 3 bases and J gave up 4 bases; unmatched junction bases: 1. CDR1 is KGHSH and CDR2 is LQKENI in the germline V gene. CDR3 length: 15 residues. This CDR3 reads CASSPGTSGRYEQYF. The CDR3 DNA reads TGTGCCAGCTCACCCGGGACTAGCGGGAGGTACGAGCAGTACTTC.

Here the CDR3 reads CASSQENSGNTIYF. DNA of the CDR3: TGTGCCAGCAGCCAGGAGAACTCAGGAAACACCATATATTTT. The chain combines TRBV3-1 (or the pseudogene TRBV3-2) with TRBJ1-3; D is uncertain. Trimming took off 3 bases at V and 4 bases at J, with 10 bases between the two ends. The CDR3 extends over 14 amino acids. The germline gives CDR1 LGHDT, CDR2 YNNKEL (reference sequence).

This clone was counted only a few times. V gene TRBV9 combines with J gene TRBJ2-1, with 15 nucleotides matching TRBD2. Germline CDR1 SGDLS, CDR2 YYNGEE. V dropped 2 bases and J dropped 9; count of bases not matched to a gene: 3. The CDR3 sequence is 15 residues long. In nucleotides, the CDR3 is TGTGCCAGCAGCGTCGGACTAGCGGGAGGGTCTGAGCAGTTCTTC. As protein: CASSVGLAGGSEQFF.

The gene calls are TRBV7-6 and TRBJ2-2, with 7 bases identical to TRBD2. CDR1 is SGHVS and CDR2 is FNYEAQ in the germline V gene. The J segment lost 1 base and the V segment lost 5 bases, leaving 13 bases of the junction unmatched. The CDR3 extends over 18 amino acids. CDR3 coding DNA: TGTGCCAGCAGCCCCTTAGGGACTAACGGGGGGAACACCGGGGAGCTGTTTTTT. Residues: CASSPLGTNGGNTGELFF.

The chain is built from TRBV28 and TRBJ1-1, with TRBD1 identical over 11 bases. CDR3 size: 16 residues. The V segment lost 2 bases and the J segment 0 bases; nucleotides outside the gene matches: 2. Germline CDR1 and CDR2: MDHEN and SYDVKM. In DNA form, the CDR3 reads TGTGCCAGCAGTTTAGGGACAGGGGGGATGAACACTGAAGCTTTCTTT. Translating gives CASSLGTGGMNTEAFF.

J is TRBJ2-3 and V is TRBV21-1; TRBD1 is taken as the D call from the table, unchecked against the DNA. TRBV21-1 counts as a pseudogene. The CDR3 totals 14 residues. CDR3 loop: CASSLPGQGSTQYF. CDR3 coding DNA: TGTGCCAGCAGCCTTCCGGGACAGGGGTCTACGCAGTATTTT.

The chain carries TRBV6-5 and TRBJ2-3, with 9 bases fitting TRBD2. This CDR3 region has 14 residues. V lost 10 bases to trimming and J lost 7 bases; unmatched junction nucleotides: 12. Germline V gene sequence: CDR1 MNHEY, CDR2 SVGAGI. The CDR3 loop reads CATRIAGDSNTQYF. The CDR3 coding sequence is TGTGCCACGCGAATAGCGGGAGATTCGAATACGCAGTATTTT.

This rearrangement joins TRBV12-3 or TRBV12-4 to TRBJ2-5; 7 nucleotides line up with TRBD2. CDR3 length: 13 amino acids. V lost 5 bases to trimming and J lost 5 bases; unmatched junction nucleotides: 5. In DNA, the CDR3 is TGTGCCAGCAGTCCGACTAGCATGGAGACCCAGTACTTC. Residues: CASSPTSMETQYF.

The sample holds a few counts of this clone. This sequence joins TRBV7-2 and TRBJ2-5; perhaps TRBD2 as D (6 bases). This CDR3 comprises 13 residues. CDR1 and CDR2 (germline): SGHTA, FQGNSA. With 5 bases removed from V and 3 bases from J, the gap between germline ends came to 10 bases. CDR3 region: CASSPRGEETQYF. In nucleotides, the CDR3 is TGTGCCAGCAGCCCTCGCGGGGAAGAGACCCAGTACTTC.

V and J are TRBV7-9 and TRBJ2-7; TRBD2 is a possible D gene (5 bases). Trimming left V 7 bases short and J 1 base short, with 11 bases between. This CDR3 has 13 amino acids. CDR1 SEHNR and CDR2 FQNEAQ come from the germline V gene (reference sequence). CDR3 amino acids: CASTQSGSYEQYF. The CDR3, as DNA: TGTGCCAGCACCCAATCGGGGTCCTACGAGCAGTACTTC.

The chain links TRBV19 to TRBJ2-5; the match to TRBD2 covers 8 bases. Germline V gene data show CDR1 as LNHDA and CDR2 as SQIVND (reference sequence). The CDR3 totals 15 residues. V dropped 6 bases and J dropped 4; count of bases not matched to a gene: 10. Written as DNA, the CDR3 is TGTGCCAGTAGCCACGGGGGGGGCGCATCAGAGACCCAGTACTTC. This gives the protein CASSHGGGASETQYF.

The gene calls are TRBV6-5 and TRBJ1-1; 10 bases are a match to TRBD1. The CDR3 is 13 amino acids. V lost 7 bases to trimming and J lost 5 bases; unmatched junction nucleotides: 4. Germline V CDR1 and CDR2: MNHEY, SVGAGI. The CDR3 loop reads CASIGGQGTEAFF. CDR3 DNA sequence: TGTGCCAGCATCGGGGGACAGGGGACTGAAGCTTTCTTT.

This clone was detected once. Other DNA sequences in the sample encode the same CDR3. CDR3 region: CASSQDRDSSYEQYF. DNA of the CDR3: TGCGCCAGCAGCCAAGACCGAGATAGCTCCTACGAGCAGTACTTC. V is TRBV4-1 and J is TRBJ2-7, with D hard to call. Germline CDR1 MGHRA, CDR2 YSYEKL. V gave up 0 bases and J gave up 0 bases, with 9 bases separating them. CDR3 size: 15 residues.

The V gene is TRBV5-6, the J gene TRBJ1-2; D call uncertain. The germline V and J ends were trimmed by 2 bases and 5 bases, with 16 bases remaining between them. This CDR3 region has 15 residues. Germline CDR1 SGHDT, CDR2 YYEEEE. CDR3 sequence: CASSLRSREQYGYTF. DNA for the CDR3: TGTGCCAGCAGCTTAAGGTCGAGGGAACAATATGGCTACACCTTC. Variable domain in full (rest from reference TRBV5-6 and TRBJ1-2): DAGVTQSPTHLIKTRGQQVTLRCSPKSGHDTVSWYQQALGQGPQFIFQYYEEEERQRGNFPDRFSGHQFPNYSSELNVNALLLGDSALYLCASSLRSREQYGYTFGSGTRLTVV.

The chain links TRBV4-1 to TRBJ2-2; 7 positions match TRBD2. The germline gives CDR1 MGHRA, CDR2 YSYEKL. V shed 7 bases and J 6 bases; nucleotides not matched to a gene: 11. This CDR3 is built from 15 residues. CDR3 protein: CASTTEGGAAGELFF. DNA for the CDR3: TGCGCCAGCACGACGGAGGGAGGGGCAGCCGGGGAGCTGTTTTTT.

This clone was seen repeatedly, ten times or more. This rearrangement joins TRBV5-3 to TRBJ2-7; 9 bases match TRBD2. TRBV5-3 is recorded as an ORF, its role being uncertain. V trimming: 5 bases; J trimming: 0 bases; junction bases outside the gene matches: 6. CDR3 size: 15 residues. CDR3 in amino acids: CARRSSGGSSYEQYF. In DNA form, the CDR3 reads TGTGCCAGAAGATCAAGCGGGGGGAGCTCCTACGAGCAGTACTTC.

This sequence joins TRBV7-3 and TRBJ1-1; the match to TRBD1 covers 7 bases. Losses at the gene ends were 5 bases for V and 0 bases for J; bases not matched to a gene: 9. The CDR3 covers 16 residues. Per germline, CDR1 SGHTA and CDR2 FQGTGA. CDR3 region: CASSRKSRGVNTEAFF. The DNA of the CDR3 is TGTGCCAGCAGCCGGAAATCCAGGGGGGTGAACACTGAAGCTTTCTTT.

This chain uses TRBV19 with TRBJ2-7; a weak D match, TRBD2 (6 bases). In germline, CDR1 is LNHDA, CDR2 SQIVND (reference sequence). V shed 6 bases and J shed 0 bases, with 12 bases lying between them. This CDR3 comprises 14 residues. CDR3 loop: CASSILSGSYEQYF. The DNA of the CDR3 is TGTGCCAGTAGCATCCTTAGCGGCTCCTACGAGCAGTACTTC.

Concerning this clone: A junction boundary mismatches the germline segment, possibly from a read error. This chain connects TRBV7-7 to TRBJ2-2, with 10 bases that match TRBD2. Germline CDR1 is SSHAT and CDR2 is FNYEAQ (reference sequence). The CDR3 runs to 21 residues. The CDR3 DNA sequence: TGTGCTAGCAGCTCTAGGCCCCTCCAACGACTAGCGGGTTCCGGAACCGGGGAGCTGTTTTTT. Its protein product is CASSSRPLQRLAGSGTGELFF. Full variable domain (outside the CDR3, taken from reference TRBV7-7 and TRBJ2-2): GAGVSQSPRYKVTKRGQDVTLRCDPISSHATLYWYQQALGQGPEFLTYFNYEAQPDKSGLPSDRFSAERPEGSISTLTIQRTEQRDSAMYRCASSSRPLQRLAGSGTGELFFGEGSRLTVL.

The gene calls are TRBV7-2 and TRBJ1-1; D gene ambiguous. This CDR3 spans 15 amino acids. Germline V CDR1 and CDR2: SGHTA, FQGNSA. V dropped 1 base and J dropped 4 bases, with 13 bases sitting between them. CDR3 in amino acids: CASSLVPHAGTEAFF. The CDR3 DNA reads TGTGCCAGCAGCTTAGTCCCCCATGCGGGCACTGAAGCTTTCTTT.

The genes are TRBV4-2 and TRBJ1-2; 7 nucleotides agree with TRBD1. The J segment lost 6 bases and the V segment lost 4 bases, leaving 8 bases of the junction unmatched. In germline, CDR1 is LGHNA, CDR2 YNFKEQ. The CDR3 length is 14 residues. CDR3: CASSPNDRVNGYTF. The CDR3 nucleotides are TGTGCCAGCAGCCCCAACGACAGGGTTAATGGCTACACCTTC.

This clone has a handful of counts. V usage is TRBV28 and J usage is TRBJ2-3; the match to TRBD2 covers 13 bases. This CDR3 has 16 amino acids. Germline-derived CDR1 and CDR2 are MDHEN and SYDVKM. The J segment lost 4 bases and the V segment lost 2 bases, leaving 3 bases of the junction unmatched. The CDR3 reads CASSLTSGRGADTQYF. The CDR3, as DNA: TGTGCCAGCAGTTTAACTAGCGGGAGGGGGGCAGATACGCAGTATTTT.

The chain recombines TRBV2 with TRBJ2-2; possible D gene TRBD1, 5 bases. This CDR3 is 14 amino acids long. Trimming cost V 4 bases and J 6 bases, with 12 bases left between them. Germline-derived CDR1 and CDR2 are SNHLY and FYNNEI. The CDR3 sequence: CASSGQTVSGELFF. CDR3 bases: TGTGCCAGCAGTGGCCAGACAGTGTCCGGGGAGCTGTTTTTT.